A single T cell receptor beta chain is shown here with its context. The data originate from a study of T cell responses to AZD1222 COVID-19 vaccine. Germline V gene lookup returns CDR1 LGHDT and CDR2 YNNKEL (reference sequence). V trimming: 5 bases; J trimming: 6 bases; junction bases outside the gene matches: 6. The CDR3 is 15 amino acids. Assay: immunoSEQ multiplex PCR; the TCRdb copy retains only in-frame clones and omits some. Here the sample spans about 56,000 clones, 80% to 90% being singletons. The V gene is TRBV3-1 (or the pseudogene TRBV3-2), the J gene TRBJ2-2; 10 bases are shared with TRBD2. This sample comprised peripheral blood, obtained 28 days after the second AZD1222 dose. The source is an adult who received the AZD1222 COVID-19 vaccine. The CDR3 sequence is CASSITSGVPGELFF. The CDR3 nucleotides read TGTGCCAGCAGCATTACTAGCGGGGTCCCCGGGGAGCTGTTTTTT.